These 17 T cell receptor beta chains originate from one sample sequenced in a study of CD4 T cells in relation to SARS-CoV-2 and coronaviruses (dated by TCRdb to the early 2020s). For these TCRs, the target antigens are not known. The library came from the immunoSEQ multiplex PCR assay. Held by TCRdb, this immuneACCESS table contains in-frame sequences only and omits some clones. Under half of the omission traces to an unresolved V gene where checked; the cause of the rest is unknown. The sample yields about 21,000 clones; under 80% were counted once. Of the sample, around a sixth falls within the top ten clones. CD4+ T cells from unexposed donors were collected before the COVID-19 pandemic (2011-2018). After about 10 days of culture, CD4+ T cells were isolated with the EasySep CD4+ T cell isolation kit. Sequenced input: CD4+ T cells from PBMCs, cultured in vitro. Receptor source: a human donor in good health.

This clone has a handful of counts. This chain links TRBV7-3 with TRBJ2-2; D not certain. The V end lost 5 bases, the J end lost 5 bases, and 6 bases lay between the germline ends. From germline, CDR1 is SGHTA and CDR2 FQGTGA. The length of the CDR3 is 12 residues. CDR3 sequence reads: CASSPQTGELFF. DNA of the CDR3: TGTGCCAGCAGCCCTCAGACCGGGGAGCTGTTTTTT.

The CDR3 coding sequence is TGTGCCAGCAGTGAAGGGTCGGAGATCCAGGGCTACACCTTC. Translation: CASSEGSEIQGYTF. The chain is built from TRBV6-1 and TRBJ1-2; D gene ambiguous. V shed 1 base and J shed 8 bases, with 14 bases lying between them. There are 14 residues in the CDR3. CDR1 and CDR2 (germline): MNHNS, SASEGT.

The chain carries TRBV28 and TRBJ2-6; TRBD1 matches 9 bases. Trimming at V came to 5 bases and at J to 4 bases, leaving 6 bases not matched to a gene. CDR3 length equals 16 residues. Germline values: CDR1 MDHEN, CDR2 SYDVKM. The CDR3 loop is CASSLTGQGGANVLTF. The CDR3, as DNA: TGTGCCAGCAGTCTTACTGGACAGGGGGGGGCCAACGTCCTGACTTTC.

This clone appeared once. The V call is TRBV18, the J call TRBJ1-4, with a weak D call TRBD1 (6 bases). V lost 3 bases and J 4 bases, leaving 9 bases between the germline ends. Germline V gene sequence: CDR1 KGHSH, CDR2 LQKENI. The CDR3 consists of 14 residues. CDR3 in amino acids: CASSPQQGNEKLFF. CDR3 coding DNA: TGTGCCAGCTCACCCCAACAGGGTAATGAAAAACTGTTTTTT.

The rearrangement uses TRBV7-2 and TRBJ1-1; no clear D. V was trimmed by 1 base and J by 4 bases, leaving 7 bases between them. CDR1 and CDR2 (germline): SGHTA, FQGNSA. The CDR3 has 13 residues. In nucleotides, the CDR3 is TGTGCCAGCAGCTTAGAACTTCTCACTGAAGCTTTCTTT. This gives the protein CASSLELLTEAFF.

The chain carries TRBV7-9 and TRBJ2-5; 7 bases are shared with TRBD1. Looked up from germline, CDR1 is SEHNR and CDR2 is FQNEAQ (reference sequence). With V trimmed by 1 base and J by 0 bases, 2 bases remained unmatched. The CDR3 extends over 15 amino acids. The chain's CDR3 is CASSLEGQDQETQYF. The CDR3 DNA sequence: TGTGCCAGCAGCTTAGAAGGACAGGACCAAGAGACCCAGTACTTC.

The rearrangement joins TRBV21-1 to TRBJ2-7; the DNA was not compared with TRBD1, the D call given in the table. TRBV21-1 counts as a pseudogene. The CDR3 is 17 amino acids. The CDR3: CASSKTGLGQWSYEQYF. The CDR3 DNA reads as TGTGCCAGCAGCAAAACTGGATTAGGACAGTGGTCCTACGAGCAGTACTTC.

This chain's CDR3 is CASSISLLLGNQPQHF. The DNA for the CDR3 is TGTGCCAGTAGTATTTCACTCCTCTTGGGGAATCAGCCCCAGCATTTT. The chain carries TRBV19 and TRBJ1-5; no clear D gene. Between the trimmed V and J ends, which lost 3 bases and 4 bases, there was a span of 16 bases. Per germline, CDR1 LNHDA and CDR2 SQIVND (reference sequence). The length of the CDR3 is 16 residues.

The chain joins TRBV11-3 to TRBJ1-1, with a possible D match to TRBD1 (5 bases). V lost 5 bases and J lost 0, with 7 bases in between. Germline V lookup: CDR1 SGHNT, CDR2 YENEEA. The CDR3 covers 13 residues. CDR3 loop: CASSETVNTEAFF. The CDR3 DNA sequence: TGTGCCAGCAGCGAGACAGTGAACACTGAAGCTTTCTTT.

This chain joins TRBV11-2 and TRBJ1-1, with unresolved D. Trimming took off 0 bases at V and 1 base at J, with 9 bases between the two ends. Germline CDR1 reads SGHAT; CDR2 reads FQNNGV. The CDR3 runs 15 residues. As DNA, the CDR3 is TGTGCCAGCAGCTTAGAATGGCAGCCGAACACTGAAGCTTTCTTT. Its protein product is CASSLEWQPNTEAFF.

The J gene is TRBJ2-7, the V gene TRBV7-9; no reliable D call. Trimming cost V 3 bases and J 0 bases, with 3 bases left between them. The CDR3 runs to 12 residues. Germline V gene data show CDR1 as SEHNR and CDR2 as FQNEAQ (reference sequence). The CDR3 protein is CASSLSSYEQYF. CDR3 DNA sequence: TGTGCCAGCAGCTTGTCCTCCTACGAGCAGTACTTC.

This sequence joins TRBV9 and TRBJ2-7; 8 bases match TRBD1. From germline, CDR1 is SGDLS and CDR2 YYNGEE. The CDR3 is made up of 15 amino acids. Germline trimming cut 3 bases from V and 7 bases from J; bases unmatched to any gene: 12. This chain's CDR3 is CASSASTGAGLEQYF. CDR3 nucleotide sequence: TGTGCCAGCAGCGCCTCGACAGGGGCTGGTTTGGAGCAGTACTTC.

J is TRBJ2-2 and V is TRBV6-4, with 10 bases matching TRBD1. Germline trimming cut 6 bases from V and 3 bases from J; bases unmatched to any gene: 10. The CDR3 length is 17 residues. Germline lookup yields CDR1 MRHNA and CDR2 SNTAGT. The CDR3: CASSPGQGFGDTGELFF. The DNA for the CDR3 is TGTGCCAGCAGCCCGGGACAGGGGTTTGGGGACACCGGGGAGCTGTTTTTT.

This clone showed up just once. The CDR3 nucleotides read TGTGCCAGTAGTATAAGCGGCAGGGATGAAAAACTGTTTTTT. Amino acids: CASSISGRDEKLFF. V and J are TRBV19 and TRBJ1-4; tentatively, D is TRBD1 (5 bases). The CDR3 is made up of 14 amino acids. Germline CDR1 reads LNHDA; CDR2 reads SQIVND (reference sequence). Trimming took 2 bases from V and 6 from J, leaving 10 bases between them.

The chain joins TRBV6-1 to TRBJ1-6; D uncertain. Trimming stripped 1 base from V and 6 bases from J, with 22 bases between. Germline values: CDR1 MNHNS, CDR2 SASEGT. This CDR3 has 19 residues. The CDR3 DNA is TGTGCCAGCAGTGAAGGCGTCCGCGATTTGGCCGGGGTTAATTCACCCCTCCACTTT. It translates to CASSEGVRDLAGVNSPLHF.

J is TRBJ2-1 and V is TRBV10-3; 7 nucleotides agree with TRBD2. CDR1 and CDR2 from the germline V gene are ENHRY and SYGVKD. The CDR3 is 13 residues long. Trimming cost V 6 bases and J 8 bases; bases outside gene matches: 7. CDR3 nucleotide sequence: TGTGCCATCAGCCGCGGGGGTTTGGATGAGCAGTTCTTC. Encoded protein: CAISRGGLDEQFF.

This chain links TRBV7-6 with TRBJ2-3; 10 bases fit TRBD1. There are 15 residues in the CDR3. Germline loops: CDR1 SGHVS, CDR2 FNYEAQ. J lost 1 base, V lost 5 bases, and 3 bases had no gene match. CDR3 bases: TGTGCCAGCAGCCCAGGGACAGGGGGCACAGATACGCAGTATTTT. Its protein product is CASSPGTGGTDTQYF.